These 2 T cell receptor beta chains were sequenced from one sample in a study of blood T cell repertoires in COVID-19. Assay: immunoSEQ multiplex PCR; the TCRdb copy retains only in-frame clones and omits some. The repertoire holds 160,000 or so clones, with 87% as singletons. Material for sequencing was peripheral blood. These receptors were obtained from a woman aged 45-59 years with acute or convalescent COVID-19.

The chain uses TRBV29-1 and TRBJ2-3; 10 bases match TRBD1. The CDR3 extends over 15 amino acids. Germline trimming cut 6 bases from V and 0 bases from J; bases unmatched to any gene: 6. CDR1 SQVTM and CDR2 ANQGSEA come from the germline V gene. This CDR3 reads CSVGTGAASTDTQYF. The CDR3 DNA follows: TGCAGCGTAGGGACAGGGGCCGCTAGCACAGATACGCAGTATTTT.

The chain carries TRBV6-2 or TRBV6-3 and TRBJ1-3; D possibly corresponds to TRBD1 (6 bases). Trimming cost V 2 bases and J 0 bases, with 11 bases left between them. CDR1 and CDR2 (germline): MNHEY, SVGEGT. CDR3 length: 16 residues. The CDR3 nucleotides are TGTGCCAGCAGTTACCGGACAGTAAGCTCTGGAAACACCATATATTTT. This gives the protein CASSYRTVSSGNTIYF.